What follows are 23 T cell receptor beta chains derived from one specimen sequenced in a study of blood T cell repertoires in COVID-19. Assay used: immunoSEQ multiplex PCR; TCRdb lists only in-frame clones, some missing. The sample contains hundreds of thousands of clones, roughly 87% of which appear only once. Sequencing was carried out using peripheral blood. All receptors derive from a man aged 55 to 69 who had recovered from COVID-19.

V and J are TRBV3-1 (or the pseudogene TRBV3-2) and TRBJ1-2; 8 nucleotides line up with TRBD1. CDR1 and CDR2 (germline): LGHDT, YNNKEL (reference sequence). The CDR3 length is 15 residues. V lost 0 bases and J lost 8; bases outside the gene matches: 8. This CDR3 reads CASSQDGQGALGYTF. The DNA for the CDR3 is TGTGCCAGCAGCCAAGACGGCCAGGGGGCGCTGGGCTACACCTTC.

The rearrangement joins TRBV6-6 to TRBJ2-3; weak D call: TRBD1 (6 bases). Trimming cost V 6 bases and J 1 base, with 11 bases left between them. The CDR3 is 14 amino acids. Germline CDR1 MNHNY, CDR2 SVGAGI (reference sequence). The CDR3 region is CASSHREGTDTQYF. CDR3 nucleotides: TGTGCCAGCAGCCACAGGGAAGGCACAGATACGCAGTATTTT.

The chain recombines TRBV20-1 with TRBJ1-5; D gene unclear. The CDR3 extends over 13 amino acids. V lost 3 bases to trimming and J lost 4 bases, with 10 bases between them. CDR1 and CDR2 from the germline V gene are DFQATT and SNEGSKA (reference sequence). The CDR3 reads CSASFAVNQPQHF. In nucleotides, the CDR3 is TGCAGTGCTAGTTTTGCAGTTAATCAGCCCCAGCATTTT.

This chain links TRBV3-1 (or the pseudogene TRBV3-2) with TRBJ2-5; D perhaps matches TRBD2 (6 bases). Germline V gives CDR1 LGHDT, CDR2 YNNKEL (reference sequence). Trimming removed 3 bases at V and 5 bases at J, with 16 bases between. The CDR3 contains 15 residues. CDR3 protein: CASSQLAGKVETQYF. CDR3 in DNA: TGTGCCAGCAGCCAGTTGGCGGGGAAGGTGGAGACCCAGTACTTC.

V gene TRBV11-2 combines with J gene TRBJ1-1; D is unresolved. The CDR3 extends over 12 amino acids. Germline lookup yields CDR1 SGHAT and CDR2 FQNNGV. V lost 5 bases and J lost 5, with 9 bases in between. CDR3 in DNA: TGTGCCAGCAGCCGTGCCCAGACTGAAGCTTTCTTT. Protein sequence: CASSRAQTEAFF.

The V call is TRBV6-5, the J call TRBJ2-4, with a tentative D call TRBD2 (7 bases). CDR1 and CDR2 (germline): MNHEY, SVGAGI. The length of the CDR3 is 14 residues. V shed 6 bases and J shed 6 bases, with 15 bases lying between them. The CDR3 region has the DNA TGTGCCAGCAGGGGGGCGGGGGATGGAAACATTCAGTACTTC. Protein sequence: CASRGAGDGNIQYF.

This clone was found once. The chain has TRBV6-5 and TRBJ1-1; D call uncertain. The germline V gene encodes CDR1 MNHEY and CDR2 SVGAGI. CDR3 length: 13 amino acids. Trimming left V 6 bases short and J 7 bases short, with 15 bases between. CDR3 sequence reads: CASRSPGAYEAFF. The CDR3, as DNA: TGTGCCAGCAGGTCTCCGGGAGCCTATGAAGCTTTCTTT.

The V call is TRBV6-2 or TRBV6-3, the J call TRBJ1-1; 8 bases line up with TRBD1. V was clipped by 0 bases and J by 11 bases; unmatched bases: 5. The CDR3 has 13 residues. Germline CDR1 is MNHEY and CDR2 is SVGEGT. CDR3: CASSYSPGGTAFF. CDR3 DNA sequence: TGTGCCAGCAGTTACTCGCCAGGGGGCACTGCTTTCTTT.

The chain is built from TRBV7-9 and TRBJ2-1; the match to TRBD2 covers 8 bases. The V gene's germline CDR1 is SEHNR and CDR2 FQNEAQ (reference sequence). There are 16 residues in the CDR3. The V and J ends lost 5 bases and 2 bases, in that order; junction bases with no gene match: 8. The DNA of the CDR3 is TGTGCCAGCAGCCCCGCATCGGGGGGGCCCTACAATGAGCAGTTCTTC. Encoded protein: CASSPASGGPYNEQFF.

This clone showed up just a few times. The chain combines TRBV7-6 with TRBJ1-1; TRBD1 matches 8 bases. The CDR3 runs 15 residues. CDR1 is SGHVS and CDR2 is FNYEAQ in the germline V gene. V lost 3 bases, J lost 1 base, and 4 bases stayed unmatched. In DNA form, the CDR3 reads TGTGCCAGCAGCTTGGGACAGGCCCCGAACACTGAAGCTTTCTTT. It is translated as CASSLGQAPNTEAFF.

V is TRBV30 and J is TRBJ2-5; D remains ambiguous. The CDR3 loop spans 13 amino acids. CDR1 and CDR2 (germline): GTSNPN, SVGIG (reference sequence). Trimming cost V 0 bases and J 2 bases, with 7 bases left between them. CDR3 sequence (DNA): TGTGCCTGGAGTGTGCAGGTACAAGAGACCCAGTACTTC. The encoded protein is CAWSVQVQETQYF. The full variable domain, its missing parts supplied by reference TRBV30 and TRBJ2-5, is SQTIHQWPATLVQPVGSPLSLECTVEGTSNPNLYWYRQAAGRGLQLLFYSVGIGQISSEVPQNLSASRPQDRQFILSSKKLLLSDSGFYLCAWSVQVQETQYFGPGTRLLVL.

In this sample, this clone turned up once. The chain recombines TRBV12-3 or TRBV12-4 with TRBJ1-2; no definite D call. V lost 4 bases to trimming and J lost 5 bases, with 8 bases between them. The length of the CDR3 is 12 residues. The CDR3 reads CASSYGGYGYTF. CDR3 DNA sequence: TGTGCCAGCAGTTACGGCGGGTATGGCTACACCTTC.

The CDR3: CASSPGGSNQPQHF. Written as DNA, the CDR3 is TGTGCCAGCAGCCCCGGGGGAAGCAATCAGCCCCAGCATTTT. The rearrangement uses TRBV5-4 and TRBJ1-5; TRBD1 might be the D (5 bases). The V gene's germline CDR1 is SGHNT and CDR2 YYREEE (reference sequence). The CDR3 is 14 residues long. V was trimmed by 4 bases and J by 1 base, leaving 9 bases between them.

The chain links TRBV2 to TRBJ2-1, with 10 bases lining up with TRBD2. Germline loops: CDR1 SNHLY, CDR2 FYNNEI. This CDR3 is built from 15 residues. J gave up 6 bases and V 8 bases, and 10 bases lay outside the gene matches. In nucleotides, the CDR3 is TGTGCCAGCCGCCGAGCAGCGGGGGGGCCCAATGAGCAGTTCTTC. Residues: CASRRAAGGPNEQFF.

This sequence joins TRBV19 and TRBJ1-5; D is perhaps TRBD1 (6 bases). V lost 4 bases and J 5 bases, leaving 9 bases between the germline ends. The germline V gene encodes CDR1 LNHDA and CDR2 SQIVND (reference sequence). The CDR3 sequence is 13 residues long. The CDR3 protein is CASSTQGYQPQHF. DNA of the CDR3: TGTGCCAGTAGTACGCAGGGGTATCAGCCCCAGCATTTT.

This rearrangement joins TRBV6-6 to TRBJ1-6, with 8 bases that match TRBD1. The CDR3 is made up of 14 amino acids. Losses at the gene ends were 7 bases for V and 7 bases for J; bases not matched to a gene: 6. CDR1 and CDR2 from the germline V gene are MNHNY and SVGAGI (reference sequence). The CDR3 DNA follows: TGTGCCAGCACTACGGACAGGGCCAATTCACCCCTCCACTTT. Protein sequence: CASTTDRANSPLHF.

The CDR3 bases are TGTGCCAGCCGAGACAGGGGATTAACCGGGGAGCTGTTTTTT. Encoded protein: CASRDRGLTGELFF. The chain employs TRBV6-6 and TRBJ2-2; 8 bases are shared with TRBD1. J lost 5 bases, V lost 8 bases, and 7 bases had no gene match. The V gene's germline CDR1 is MNHNY and CDR2 SVGAGI (reference sequence). The CDR3 is made up of 14 amino acids.

In nucleotides, the CDR3 is TGTGCCAGCAGCACCCAGGGACAGGCTAACTATGGCTACACCTTC. Translation: CASSTQGQANYGYTF. V gene TRBV7-2 combines with J gene TRBJ1-2; 8 bases match TRBD1. This CDR3 region has 15 residues. The germline V gene has CDR1 SGHTA and CDR2 FQGNSA. V lost 5 bases to trimming and J lost 0 bases; unmatched junction nucleotides: 5.

This clone appeared many times. The chain has TRBV30 and TRBJ1-2; no firm D call. From germline, CDR1 is GTSNPN and CDR2 SVGIG (reference sequence). The CDR3 totals 14 residues. V was trimmed by 4 bases and J by 3 bases, leaving 15 bases between them. CDR3 DNA: TGTGCCTGGACAGACTCCCCGGCGGACTATGGCTACACCTTC. It yields the protein CAWTDSPADYGYTF.

The chain combines TRBV6-6 with TRBJ2-7; tentative D call: TRBD1 (5 bases). The CDR3 is made up of 16 amino acids. V lost 0 bases, J lost 2 bases, and 14 bases lay in between. Germline CDR1 MNHNY, CDR2 SVGAGI (reference sequence). CDR3 coding DNA: TGTGCCAGCAGTTACTCGACAGCTGAGCCCACCTACGAGCAGTACGTC. It translates to CASSYSTAEPTYEQYV.

The rearrangement joins TRBV18 to TRBJ2-7; the D gene is possibly TRBD2 (6 bases). V was pared by 6 bases and J by 0 bases, with 6 bases between. CDR1 and CDR2 (germline): KGHSH, LQKENI. The CDR3 consists of 12 residues. The CDR3 is CASSRDSYEQYV. The CDR3 DNA reads TGTGCCAGCTCGCGGGACTCCTACGAGCAGTACGTC.

The J gene is TRBJ1-1, the V gene TRBV5-1; TRBD1 matches at 8 bases. J was trimmed by 5 bases and V by 2 bases; bases with no gene match: 2. Germline V gene lookup returns CDR1 SGHRS and CDR2 YFSETQ. CDR3 length: 13 amino acids. The CDR3 nucleotides are TGCGCCAGCAGCTTCCGGGACAGGACTGAAGCTTTCTTT. Its translation is CASSFRDRTEAFF.

The chain is built from TRBV24-1 and TRBJ2-5, with 7 bases fitting TRBD1. This CDR3 is 17 amino acids long. CDR1 and CDR2 (germline): KGHDR, SFDVKD. After removal of 0 bases from V and 0 bases from J, the junction contained 6 bases not matched to a gene. CDR3 residues: CATSDLGKGQHQETQYF. CDR3 DNA: TGTGCCACCAGTGATTTGGGGAAGGGACAGCACCAAGAGACCCAGTACTTC.